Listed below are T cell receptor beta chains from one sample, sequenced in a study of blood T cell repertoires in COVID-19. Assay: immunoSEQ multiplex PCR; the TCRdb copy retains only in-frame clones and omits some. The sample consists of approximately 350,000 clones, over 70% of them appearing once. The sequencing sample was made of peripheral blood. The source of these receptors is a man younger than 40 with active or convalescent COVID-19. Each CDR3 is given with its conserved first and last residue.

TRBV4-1 CASSQDPGWNNEQFF
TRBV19 CASSRTSGRYNEQFF
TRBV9 CASSAQGRSNQPQHF
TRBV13 CASSLEAGGFRATNEKLFF
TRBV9 CASSVASGGAIEQFF
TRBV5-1 CASSLAGGETQYF
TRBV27 CASRDKYGYGYTF
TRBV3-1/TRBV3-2 CASSNGLAGFDEQFF
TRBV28 CASSLVVREQYF
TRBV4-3 CASSQGRGEQFF
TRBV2 CASSGQLTGELFF
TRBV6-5 CTSGGGTDTQYF
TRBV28 CASSGTSGRAEADTQYF
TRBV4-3 CASSRTTGVYNSPLHF
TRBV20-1 CSASDTSGRNYEQYF
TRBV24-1 CATRGTGLAEAFF
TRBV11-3 CASSLAGRGETQYF
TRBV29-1 CSVSTGGYGYTF
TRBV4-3 CASSQGQGPLTEQYF
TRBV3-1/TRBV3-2 CASSQGGLGYTF
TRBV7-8 CASSLASHNEQFF
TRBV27 CASSRRRTGELNEQFF
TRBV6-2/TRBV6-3 CASSRLAGTEQFF
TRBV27 CASSRDSPNYGYTF
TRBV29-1 CSVRTGGDTEAFF
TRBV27 CASRTGGWDTEAFF
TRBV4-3 CASSRSPGDSSEQYF
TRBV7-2 CASSKIAGVQETQYF
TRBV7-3 CASSPKTSGAGIDTQYF
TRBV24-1 CATRAAGDPTDTQYF
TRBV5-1 CASSRGLAAYNEQFF
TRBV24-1 CATSVGGRGYEQYF
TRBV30 CAWSIGDRGTEAFF
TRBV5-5 CASSFTGAGELFF
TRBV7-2 CASRTSGGAYEQYF